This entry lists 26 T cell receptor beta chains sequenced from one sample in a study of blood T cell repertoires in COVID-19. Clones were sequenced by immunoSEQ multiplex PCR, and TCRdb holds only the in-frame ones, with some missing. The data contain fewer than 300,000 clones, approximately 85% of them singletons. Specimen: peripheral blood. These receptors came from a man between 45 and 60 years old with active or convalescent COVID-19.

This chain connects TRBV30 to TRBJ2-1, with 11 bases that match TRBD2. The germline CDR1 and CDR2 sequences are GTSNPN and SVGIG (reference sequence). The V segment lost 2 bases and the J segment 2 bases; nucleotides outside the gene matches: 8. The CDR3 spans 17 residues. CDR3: CAWSPGSGRAPYNEQFF. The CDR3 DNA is TGTGCCTGGAGTCCCGGTAGCGGGAGGGCCCCCTACAATGAGCAGTTCTTC.

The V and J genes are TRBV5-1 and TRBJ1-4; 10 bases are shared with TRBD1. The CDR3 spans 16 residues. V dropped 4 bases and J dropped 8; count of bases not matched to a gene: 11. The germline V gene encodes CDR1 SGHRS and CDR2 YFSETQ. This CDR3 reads CASSRAPTGGEEKLFF. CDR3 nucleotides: TGCGCCAGCAGCAGGGCCCCGACAGGGGGCGAAGAAAAACTGTTTTTT. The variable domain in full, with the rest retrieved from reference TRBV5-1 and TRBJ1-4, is KAGVTQTPRYLIKTRGQQVTLSCSPISGHRSVSWYQQTPGQGLQFLFEYFSETQRNKGNFPGRFSGRQFSNSRSEMNVSTLELGDSALYLCASSRAPTGGEEKLFFGSGTQLSVL.

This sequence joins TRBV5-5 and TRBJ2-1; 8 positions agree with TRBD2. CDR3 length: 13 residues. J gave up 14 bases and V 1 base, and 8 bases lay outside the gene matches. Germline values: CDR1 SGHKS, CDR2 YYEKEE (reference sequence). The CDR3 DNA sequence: TGTGCCAGCAGCTTGTCAGGGACTAGATTGGAGTTCTTC. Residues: CASSLSGTRLEFF.

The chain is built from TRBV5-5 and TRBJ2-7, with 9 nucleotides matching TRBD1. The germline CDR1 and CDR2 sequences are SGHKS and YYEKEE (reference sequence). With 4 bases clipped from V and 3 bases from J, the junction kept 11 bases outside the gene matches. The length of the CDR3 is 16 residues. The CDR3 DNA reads TGTGCCAGCAGCATAAACCCGGGACAGGGTAACTACGAGCAGTACTTC. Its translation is CASSINPGQGNYEQYF.

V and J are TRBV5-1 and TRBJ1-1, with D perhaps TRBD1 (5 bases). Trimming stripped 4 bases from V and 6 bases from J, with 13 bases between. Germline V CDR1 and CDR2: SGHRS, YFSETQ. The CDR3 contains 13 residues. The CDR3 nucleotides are TGCGCCAGCAGCATCCCTGGGGGGGCTGAAGCTTTCTTT. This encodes CASSIPGGAEAFF.

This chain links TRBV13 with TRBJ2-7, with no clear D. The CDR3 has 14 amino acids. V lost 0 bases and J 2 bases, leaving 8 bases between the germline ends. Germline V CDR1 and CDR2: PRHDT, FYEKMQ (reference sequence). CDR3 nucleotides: TGTGCCAGCAGCTTAGGCGGGTCTACCTACGAGCAGTACTTC. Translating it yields CASSLGGSTYEQYF. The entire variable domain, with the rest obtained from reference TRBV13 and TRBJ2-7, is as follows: AAGVIQSPRHLIKEKRETATLKCYPIPRHDTVYWYQQGPGQDPQFLISFYEKMQSDKGSIPDRFSAQQFSDYHSELNMSSLELGDSALYFCASSLGGSTYEQYFGPGTRLTVT.

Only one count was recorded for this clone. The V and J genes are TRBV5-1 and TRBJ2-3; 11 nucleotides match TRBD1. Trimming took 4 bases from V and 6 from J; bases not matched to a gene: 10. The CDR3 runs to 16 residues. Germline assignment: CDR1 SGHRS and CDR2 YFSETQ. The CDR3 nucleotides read TGCGCCAGCAGCCCCGGGACAGGGGGGCCTTCGGATACGCAGTATTTT. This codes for CASSPGTGGPSDTQYF.

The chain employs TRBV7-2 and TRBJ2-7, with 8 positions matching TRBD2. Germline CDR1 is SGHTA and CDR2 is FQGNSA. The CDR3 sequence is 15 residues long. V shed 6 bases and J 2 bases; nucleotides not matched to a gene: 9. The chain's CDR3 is CASRKAGVGTYEQYF. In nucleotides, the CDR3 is TGTGCCAGCAGGAAAGCGGGAGTAGGGACCTACGAGCAGTACTTC.

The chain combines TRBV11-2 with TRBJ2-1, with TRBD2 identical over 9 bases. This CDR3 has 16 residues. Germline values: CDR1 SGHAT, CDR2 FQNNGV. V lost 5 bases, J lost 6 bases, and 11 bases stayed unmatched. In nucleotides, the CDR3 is TGTGCCAGCAGCCCGTTCGGCGGGAGGGCCGTCAATGAGCAGTTCTTC. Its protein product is CASSPFGGRAVNEQFF.

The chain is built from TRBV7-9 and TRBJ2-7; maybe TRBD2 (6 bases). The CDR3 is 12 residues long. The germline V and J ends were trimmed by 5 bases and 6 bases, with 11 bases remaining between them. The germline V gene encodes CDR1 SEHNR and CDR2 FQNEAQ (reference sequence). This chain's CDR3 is CASSGGPGEQYF. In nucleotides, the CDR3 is TGTGCCAGCAGCGGAGGGCCAGGCGAGCAGTACTTC.

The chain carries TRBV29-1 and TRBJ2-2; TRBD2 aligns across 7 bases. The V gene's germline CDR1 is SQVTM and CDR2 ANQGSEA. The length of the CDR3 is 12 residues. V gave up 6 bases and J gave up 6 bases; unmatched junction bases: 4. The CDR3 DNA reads TGCAGCGTGCTACTAGCGTCCGGGGAGCTGTTTTTT. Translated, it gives CSVLLASGELFF.

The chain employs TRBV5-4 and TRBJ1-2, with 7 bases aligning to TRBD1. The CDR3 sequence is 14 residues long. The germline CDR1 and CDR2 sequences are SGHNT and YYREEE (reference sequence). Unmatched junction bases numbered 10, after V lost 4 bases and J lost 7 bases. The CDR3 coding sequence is TGTGCCAGCAGCCCCGGGACAGATCCCTTTGGCTACACCTTC. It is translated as CASSPGTDPFGYTF.

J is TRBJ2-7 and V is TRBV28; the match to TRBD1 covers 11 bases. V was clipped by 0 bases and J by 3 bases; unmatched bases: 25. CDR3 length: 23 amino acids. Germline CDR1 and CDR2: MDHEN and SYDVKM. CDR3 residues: CASSLWDYPKGAPGTGGIYEQYF. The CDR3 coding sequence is TGTGCCAGCAGTTTATGGGATTATCCGAAAGGGGCGCCGGGGACAGGGGGAATCTACGAGCAGTACTTC.

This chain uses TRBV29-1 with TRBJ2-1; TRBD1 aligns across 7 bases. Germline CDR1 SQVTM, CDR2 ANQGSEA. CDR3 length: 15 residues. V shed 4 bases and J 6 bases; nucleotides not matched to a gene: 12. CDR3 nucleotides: TGCAGCGTTGTGTATGGCGACAGGGCGGTCAATGAGCAGTTCTTC. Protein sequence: CSVVYGDRAVNEQFF.

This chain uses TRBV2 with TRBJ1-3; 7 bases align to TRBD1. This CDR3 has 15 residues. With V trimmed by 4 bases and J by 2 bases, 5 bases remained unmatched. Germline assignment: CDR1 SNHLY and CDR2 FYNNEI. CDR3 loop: CASSAPTGTGNTIYF. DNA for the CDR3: TGTGCCAGCAGTGCCCCGACAGGGACTGGAAACACCATATATTTT.

CDR3 sequence reads: CASSVGASGSDEQYF. The CDR3 region has the DNA TGTGCCAGCAGCGTAGGTGCTAGCGGGAGTGACGAGCAGTACTTC. This chain links TRBV9 with TRBJ2-7; TRBD2 aligns across 10 bases. There are 15 residues in the CDR3. V shed 0 bases, J shed 5 bases, and the junction held 5 bases outside the gene matches. Germline lookup yields CDR1 SGDLS and CDR2 YYNGEE.

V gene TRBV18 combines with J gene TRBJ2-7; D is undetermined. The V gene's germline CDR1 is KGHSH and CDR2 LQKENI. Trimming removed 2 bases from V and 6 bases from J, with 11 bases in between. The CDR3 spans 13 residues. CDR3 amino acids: CASSPIVGSEQYF. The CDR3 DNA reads TGTGCCAGCTCACCAATCGTCGGGTCCGAGCAGTACTTC.

The chain's CDR3 is CASSLQSGFQLGNTEAFF. The CDR3 DNA reads TGTGCCAGCAGCTTACAGTCGGGGTTTCAGTTGGGGAACACTGAAGCTTTCTTT. The V call is TRBV5-5, the J call TRBJ1-1, with unresolved D. V gave up 2 bases and J gave up 1 base, with 21 bases separating them. CDR1 and CDR2 (germline): SGHKS, YYEKEE (reference sequence). The CDR3 is 18 amino acids.

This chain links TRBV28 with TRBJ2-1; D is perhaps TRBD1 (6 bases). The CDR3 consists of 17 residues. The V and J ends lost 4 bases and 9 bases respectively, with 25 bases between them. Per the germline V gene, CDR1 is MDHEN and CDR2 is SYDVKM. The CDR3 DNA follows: TGTGCCAGCAGTTCCAGGGGAGCAGCCACTGGGAGCGGTGAGCAGTTCTTC. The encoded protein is CASSSRGAATGSGEQFF. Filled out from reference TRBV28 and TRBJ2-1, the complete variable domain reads DVKVTQSSRYLVKRTGEKVFLECVQDMDHENMFWYRQDPGLGLRLIYFSYDVKMKEKGDIPEGYSVSREKKERFSLILESASTNQTSMYLCASSSRGAATGSGEQFFGPGTRLTVL.

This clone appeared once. The DNA for the CDR3 is TGTGCCAGCTCACCGAAACAGGGGAACACTGAAGCTTTCTTT. This gives the protein CASSPKQGNTEAFF. The rearrangement uses TRBV18 and TRBJ1-1; the D gene is possibly TRBD1 (6 bases). Trimming pared 3 bases from V and 1 base from J, leaving 9 bases between. The CDR3 spans 14 residues. Germline V gene sequence: CDR1 KGHSH, CDR2 LQKENI. Variable domain in full (rest from reference TRBV18 and TRBJ1-1): NAGVMQNPRHLVRRRGQEARLRCSPMKGHSHVYWYRQLPEEGLKFMVYLQKENIIDESGMPKERFSAEFPKEGPSILRIQQVVRGDSAAYFCASSPKQGNTEAFFGQGTRLTVV.

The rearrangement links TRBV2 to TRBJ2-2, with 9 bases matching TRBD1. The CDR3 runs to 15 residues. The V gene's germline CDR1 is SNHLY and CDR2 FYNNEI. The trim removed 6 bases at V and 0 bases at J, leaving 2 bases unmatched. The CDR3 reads CASRGDRANTGELFF. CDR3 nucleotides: TGTGCCAGCAGGGGGGACAGGGCGAACACCGGGGAGCTGTTTTTT.

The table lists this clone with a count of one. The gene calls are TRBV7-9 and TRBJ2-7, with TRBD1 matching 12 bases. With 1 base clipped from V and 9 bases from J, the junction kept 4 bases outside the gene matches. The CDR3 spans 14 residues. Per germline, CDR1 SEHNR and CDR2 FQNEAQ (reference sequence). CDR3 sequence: CASSLGDRGQGQYF. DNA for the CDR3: TGTGCCAGCAGCTTAGGGGACAGGGGGCAGGGGCAGTACTTC.

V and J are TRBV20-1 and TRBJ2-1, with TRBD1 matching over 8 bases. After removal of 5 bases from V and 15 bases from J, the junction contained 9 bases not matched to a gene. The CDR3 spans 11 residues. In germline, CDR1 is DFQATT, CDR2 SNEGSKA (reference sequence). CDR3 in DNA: TGCAGTGCTGGGGAATCAGGGGGCACGTTCTTC. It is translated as CSAGESGGTFF.

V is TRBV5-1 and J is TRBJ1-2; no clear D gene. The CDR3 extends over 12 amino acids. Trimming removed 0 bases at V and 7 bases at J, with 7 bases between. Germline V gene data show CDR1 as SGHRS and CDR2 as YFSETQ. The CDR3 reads CASSLDGLGYTF. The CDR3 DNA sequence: TGCGCCAGCAGCTTGGATGGGCTTGGCTACACCTTC.

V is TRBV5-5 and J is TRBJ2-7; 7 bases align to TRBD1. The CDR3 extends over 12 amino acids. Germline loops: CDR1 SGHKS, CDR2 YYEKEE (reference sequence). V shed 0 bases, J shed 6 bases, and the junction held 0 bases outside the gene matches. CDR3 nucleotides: TGTGCCAGCAGCTTGGACAGGGGCGAGCAGTACTTC. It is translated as CASSLDRGEQYF.

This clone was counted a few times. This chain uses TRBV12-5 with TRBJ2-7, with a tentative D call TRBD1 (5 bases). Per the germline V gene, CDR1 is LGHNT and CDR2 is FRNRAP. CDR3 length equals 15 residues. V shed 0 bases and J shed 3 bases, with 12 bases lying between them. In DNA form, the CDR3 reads TGTGCTAGTGGTTTGGTTCTGGGGCCCTACTACGAGCAGTACTTC. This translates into CASGLVLGPYYEQYF.